The following is a T cell receptor beta chain sequence with its context. Its specificity is not known. This record belongs to a study of cytomegalovirus exposure and HLA in healthy donors. Study outcomes and limitations: 87-base-pair reads could not separate some V segments, including TRBV6-2 and TRBV6-3. Another analysis was done later, and it associated 16,951 TCR beta sequences with HLA alleles at 0.05 false discovery rate. Cytomegalovirus association was assigned to about 150 TCR beta chains.

Germline assignment: CDR1 MGHDK and CDR2 SYGVNS. The length of the CDR3 is 17 residues. The J segment lost 3 bases and the V segment lost 6 bases, leaving 9 bases of the junction unmatched. Primers included in the PCR were 60 Vbeta and 13 Jbeta primers. How the authors handled the data: As a later analysis found, there were roughly 80 million unique TCR beta chains, of which 8.5 million to 13 million were shared. Assay used: immunoSEQ multiplex PCR; TCRdb lists only in-frame clones, some missing. V, J and clone size were drawn from that table, and D and trimming were deduced from the DNA. With under 95,000 clones in the sample, the ten largest clones hold 0.45% to 0.7%.

This chain joins TRBV25-1 and TRBJ2-3, with 13 bases that match TRBD2. The receptor was derived from a man between 45 and 60 years old in good health and CMV-seronegative. Sequencing was performed on PBMCs. The CDR3: CASSPLGTSGKTDTQYF. The CDR3 DNA is TGTGCCAGCAGCCCCCTTGGGACTAGCGGGAAGACAGATACGCAGTATTTT.